This T cell receptor (beta chain) was recorded in a study of blood T cell repertoires in COVID-19. Overall study context: T cells, B-cell-depleted T cells, or PBMCs supplied cDNA or gDNA.

In the authors' methods: Estimates of nucleated cell counts were drawn from the amplification of reference gene primers. TCRdb's table, derived via immunoSEQ multiplex PCR, lists solely in-frame clones and lacks some. From that table come the V and J calls and clone size; the DNA was used to work out D and trimming. The table includes approximately 350,000 clones, approximately 88% detected once. This TCR was recovered from a man aged 40-49 years with acute or convalescent COVID-19. The sample taken for sequencing was peripheral blood.

The CDR3 reads CASSLGVSNEKLFF. DNA of the CDR3: TGTGCCAGCAGCCTAGGGGTTAGTAATGAAAAACTGTTTTTT. The chain combines TRBV5-4 with TRBJ1-4; a weak D match, TRBD1 (5 bases). The CDR3 sequence is 14 residues long. Deletions cut 4 bases from V and 4 bases from J, with 11 bases between. In germline, CDR1 is SGHNT, CDR2 YYREEE (reference sequence).